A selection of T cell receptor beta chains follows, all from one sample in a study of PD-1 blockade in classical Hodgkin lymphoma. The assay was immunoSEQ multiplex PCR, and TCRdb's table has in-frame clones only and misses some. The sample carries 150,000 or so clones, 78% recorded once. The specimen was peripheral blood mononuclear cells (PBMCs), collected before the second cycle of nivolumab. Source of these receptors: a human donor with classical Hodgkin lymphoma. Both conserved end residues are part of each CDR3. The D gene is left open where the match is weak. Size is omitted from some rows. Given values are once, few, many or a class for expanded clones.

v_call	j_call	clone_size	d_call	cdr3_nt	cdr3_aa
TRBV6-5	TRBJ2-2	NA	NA	TGTGCCAGCAGTTACTCGGGTGGGGGTAGCAGGGAGCTGTTTTTT	CASSYSGGGSRELFF
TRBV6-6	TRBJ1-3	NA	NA	TGTGCCAGCACCGTCTCTGGAAACACCATATATTTT	CASTVSGNTIYF
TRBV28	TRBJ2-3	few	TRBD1	TGTGCCGGCGCGACAGGGCCAGATACGCAGTATTTT	CAGATGPDTQYF
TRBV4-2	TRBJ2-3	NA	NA	TGTGCCAGCAGCCAAGATCTTAAGGGCGCAGATACGCAGTATTTT	CASSQDLKGADTQYF
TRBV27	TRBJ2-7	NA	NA	TGTGCCAGCAGTTTAGCTCCCCATAGGCCCTACGAGCAGTACTTC	CASSLAPHRPYEQYF
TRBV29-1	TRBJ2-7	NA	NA	TGCAGCGTTGTCGGGACTCGCAGCTCCTACGAGCAGTACTTC	CSVVGTRSSYEQYF
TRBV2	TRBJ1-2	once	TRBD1	TGTGCCACAAACGCCGGGACAGGGGGCGATGGCTACACCTTC	CATNAGTGGDGYTF
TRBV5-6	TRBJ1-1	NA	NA	TGTGCCAGCAGCTTCGTTCAGGGCATGAACACTGAAGCTTTCTTT	CASSFVQGMNTEAFF
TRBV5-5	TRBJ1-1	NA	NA	TGTGCCAGCAGCTTCCCCAACGCTGAAGCTTTCTTT	CASSFPNAEAFF
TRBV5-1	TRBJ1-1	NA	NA	TGCGCCAGCAGCCTAGGGGTGGCAGGCACTGAAGCTTTCTTT	CASSLGVAGTEAFF
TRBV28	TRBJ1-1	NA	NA	TGTGCCAGCAGTTTATCCAATGGGATTAGGGCTGAAGCTTTCTTT	CASSLSNGIRAEAFF
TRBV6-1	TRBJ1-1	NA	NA	TGTGCCAGCAGTGAATGGATGTCAGGGGCAACTAAAGATGAAGCTTTCTTT	CASSEWMSGATKDEAFF
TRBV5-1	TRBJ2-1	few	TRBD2	TGCGCCAGCAGTGGGGGACTAGCGGGGTCTAATGAGCAGTTCTTC	CASSGGLAGSNEQFF
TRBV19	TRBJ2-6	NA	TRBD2	TGTGCCAGTAGTATAGCCGTGCGGGGGGCTGGGGCCAACGTCCTGACTTTC	CASSIAVRGAGANVLTF
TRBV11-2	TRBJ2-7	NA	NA	TGTGCCAGCAGCTCTCGACCCTACGAGCAGTACTTC	CASSSRPYEQYF
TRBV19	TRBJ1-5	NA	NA	TGTGCCAGTAGCTCAGGACATAGCAATCAGCCCCAGCATTTT	CASSSGHSNQPQHF
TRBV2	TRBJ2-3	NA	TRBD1	TGTGCCAGCAGTCAGCGACAGGGGGACGCAGATACGCAGTATTTT	CASSQRQGDADTQYF
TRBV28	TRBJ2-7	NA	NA	TGTGCCAGCAGTCTAACCCCAGGGGCTAGCGGAACCTACGAGCAGTACTTC	CASSLTPGASGTYEQYF
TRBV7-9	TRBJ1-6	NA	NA	TGTGCCAGCAGCTTAAGGCAGGGAGGTTCACCCCTCCACTTT	CASSLRQGGSPLHF
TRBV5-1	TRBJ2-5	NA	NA	TGCGCCAGCAGTTCACAAGAGACCCAGTACTTC	CASSSQETQYF
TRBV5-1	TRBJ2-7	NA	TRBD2	TGCGCCAGCAGCTTCGGCTCAGCGGGGGTCACCTACGAGCAGTACTTC	CASSFGSAGVTYEQYF
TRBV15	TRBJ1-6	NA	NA	TGTGCCACCAGCAGAGATCTGGCAGGATGGGGTAATTCACCCCTCCACTTT	CATSRDLAGWGNSPLHF